The T cell receptor (beta chain) under discussion was sequenced for a study of blood T cells in healthy people across ages. PCR was performed a second time for about 6 to 12 cycles using a sample-barcoded 5' primer and a J-beta primer mix. From the 5' RACE reads, TCRdb called clonotypes with MiXCR, one entry per CDR3 protein. The top ten clones hold 6.5% to 8.5% of a sample with over 1,300,000 distinct CDR3 sequences, almost 60% of them seen once. This CDR3 spans 13 amino acids. In germline, CDR1 is SGHRS, CDR2 YFSETQ. The chain combines TRBV5-1 with TRBJ2-5; D possibly corresponds to TRBD2 (6 bases). The assigned J gene may be wrong: the sequence end matches TRBJ2-7 better. Sequencing was carried out using blood. This sequence was found in a young man in good health. CDR3 sequence: CASSLSEGCEQYF. CDR3 DNA sequence: TGCGCCAGCAGCTTGTCGGAGGGCTGCGAGCAGTACTTC.